The clone carrying this T cell receptor (beta chain) was found a few times. No antigen is known for it. This record belongs to a study of beta chain features in type 1 diabetes. Overall study: Examined across all samples were approximately 99 million sorted cells. Broader study findings: There was no resolution here of whether HLA type influences TCRB rearrangement. Patients with Type 1 diabetes showed moderately but significantly shorter TCRB CDR3s in all four CD4+ subsets. The study found that naive, central memory and Treg TCRB repertoires appeared more similar in patients than in healthy donors.

Every isolated RNA sample was fully reverse transcribed, so sequencing captured expressed TCRB transcripts. Sequencing used immunoSEQ multiplex PCR; TCRdb keeps in-frame clones, though not all of them. The profile shows 130,000 to 150,000 clones, around a tenth of them singletons. CDR1 and CDR2 (germline): LNHDA, SQIVND (reference sequence). Trimming pared 3 bases from V and 0 bases from J, leaving 7 bases between. The CDR3 runs to 14 residues. J is TRBJ2-3 and V is TRBV19; unclear D gene. This TCR came from a man younger than 30 in good health. The sequencing input was central memory CD4+ T cells from blood. CDR3 region: CASSMTHSTDTQYF. CDR3 nucleotides: TGTGCCAGTAGTATGACACACAGCACAGATACGCAGTATTTT.